The 21 T cell receptor beta chains below were found in one sample sequenced in a study of OX40 agonist ivuxolimab in advanced cancers. Only in-frame clones appear in the TCRdb table, and some are missing; sequencing was by immunoSEQ multiplex PCR. The sample has around 70,000 clones; about four fifths are singletons. The sample was CD4+ or CD8+ T cells sorted from blood, taken in a trial of the OX40 agonist ivuxolimab. All receptors derive from an adult with an advanced solid tumor such as melanoma, head and neck, liver or kidney cancer.

The CDR3 nucleotides are TGTGCCAGCAGTTTGGATGGCGACAGGGATGGCTACACCTTC. It translates to CASSLDGDRDGYTF. The rearrangement joins TRBV28 to TRBJ1-2, with 7 bases identical to TRBD1. Trimming took 3 bases from V and 6 from J; bases not matched to a gene: 7. Germline V gene sequence: CDR1 MDHEN, CDR2 SYDVKM. The CDR3 has 14 residues.

CDR3 DNA: TGTGCCAGCAGTTCCCGACCTCCATTTTTGGATGGCTACACCTTC. Translating it yields CASSSRPPFLDGYTF. The chain links TRBV27 to TRBJ1-2; D not certain. The CDR3 is made up of 15 amino acids. CDR1 and CDR2 (germline): MNHEY, SMNVEV (reference sequence). The V and J ends lost 4 bases and 6 bases respectively, with 18 bases between them.

The chain has TRBV6-5 and TRBJ2-3, with 9 bases identical to TRBD2. J was trimmed by 3 bases and V by 0 bases; bases with no gene match: 1. The CDR3 runs to 15 residues. Germline CDR1 reads MNHEY; CDR2 reads SVGAGI. The CDR3 sequence: CASSYSGLATDTQYF. The CDR3, as DNA: TGTGCCAGCAGTTACTCGGGACTAGCAACAGATACGCAGTATTTT.

V usage is TRBV12-2 and J usage is TRBJ2-1; TRBD2, the D gene given by the table, was not confirmed from the DNA. TRBV12-2 is reported as a pseudogene. The CDR3 spans 17 residues. CDR3 coding DNA: TGTGCAAGTCGCTGCTACTACCCCAGCCACGCCTACAATGAGCAGTTCTTC. Translated, it gives CASRCYYPSHAYNEQFF.

This clone was observed once. The identical CDR3 is also encoded by other nucleotide sequences in the sample. The chain uses TRBV5-1 and TRBJ2-7; unclear D gene. The CDR3 extends over 14 amino acids. V was cut by 1 base and J by 3 bases, with 11 bases left in between. Germline V gene lookup returns CDR1 SGHRS and CDR2 YFSETQ. CDR3 DNA sequence: TGCGCCAGCAGCTTGTCCTATCGAGGCTACGAGCAGTACTTC. This encodes CASSLSYRGYEQYF.

The genes are TRBV10-3 and TRBJ2-5; D could derive from TRBD1 or TRBD2 (5 bases each). The CDR3 loop spans 14 amino acids. Germline V CDR1 and CDR2: ENHRY, SYGVKD. V lost 0 bases to trimming and J lost 5 bases, with 10 bases between them. CDR3 DNA: TGTGCCATCAGTGAGTCCGGGGCAAAGGAGACCCAGTACTTC. Its protein is CAISESGAKETQYF.

The V gene is TRBV19, the J gene TRBJ1-1; 11 bases are shared with TRBD1. The CDR3 is 13 amino acids. V shed 10 bases and J 5 bases; nucleotides not matched to a gene: 6. Germline loops: CDR1 LNHDA, CDR2 SQIVND (reference sequence). The CDR3 DNA sequence: TGTGCCACCGAGGACAGGGGGCGAACTGAAGCTTTCTTT. This encodes CATEDRGRTEAFF.

V gene TRBV14 combines with J gene TRBJ1-1; D is undetermined. Germline values: CDR1 SGHDN, CDR2 FVKESK. This CDR3 is built from 16 residues. V was clipped by 4 bases and J by 1 base, with 16 bases between them. The CDR3 region is CASSPNNLWTNTEAFF. The CDR3, as DNA: TGTGCCAGCAGCCCAAACAATCTTTGGACGAACACTGAAGCTTTCTTT.

This clone has only a few counts. The chain recombines TRBV5-6 with TRBJ1-2; D is perhaps TRBD1 (5 bases). Trimming cost V 0 bases and J 8 bases, with 8 bases left between them. The CDR3 loop spans 12 amino acids. Germline V gene lookup returns CDR1 SGHDT and CDR2 YYEEEE. In DNA form, the CDR3 reads TGTGCCAGCAGCTTGGGGGGCGCGGGCTACACCTTC. Its protein is CASSLGGAGYTF.

The chain recombines TRBV28 with TRBJ2-7, with D possibly TRBD2 on 6 matching bases. Germline CDR1 MDHEN, CDR2 SYDVKM. The V gene lost 10 bases and the J gene lost 4 bases, with 20 bases spanning the gap. There are 14 residues in the CDR3. The CDR3 bases are TGTGCCATCAACGTAGTGGACGGGAGTTACGAGCAGTACTTC. It encodes CAINVVDGSYEQYF.

In DNA, the CDR3 is TGCGCCAGCAGCTTGGACCCCCCCGAGACCTACAATGAGCAGTTCTTC. Its protein is CASSLDPPETYNEQFF. The chain recombines TRBV5-1 with TRBJ2-1; unclear D gene. The CDR3 consists of 16 residues. Trimming pared 0 bases from V and 2 bases from J, leaving 12 bases between. Germline V gene data show CDR1 as SGHRS and CDR2 as YFSETQ. Full variable domain (outside the CDR3, taken from reference TRBV5-1 and TRBJ2-1): KAGVTQTPRYLIKTRGQQVTLSCSPISGHRSVSWYQQTPGQGLQFLFEYFSETQRNKGNFPGRFSGRQFSNSRSEMNVSTLELGDSALYLCASSLDPPETYNEQFFGPGTRLTVL.

The chain links TRBV7-2 to TRBJ1-5; D remains unclear. The germline CDR1 and CDR2 sequences are SGHTA and FQGNSA. V lost 1 base and J lost 6, with 13 bases in between. CDR3 length: 15 residues. Written as DNA, the CDR3 is TGTGCCAGCAGCTTAGGTGGAATGTTGGGTCAGCCCCAGCATTTT. Translating gives CASSLGGMLGQPQHF.

The V call is TRBV5-6, the J call TRBJ2-3; TRBD2 agrees at 8 bases. CDR3 size: 15 residues. Germline loops: CDR1 SGHDT, CDR2 YYEEEE. J lost 6 bases, V lost 2 bases, and 8 bases had no gene match. CDR3 sequence (DNA): TGTGCCAGCAGCTTCCCGGGAGCGGGAGTGGATACGCAGTATTTT. This sequence encodes CASSFPGAGVDTQYF.

This rearrangement joins TRBV28 to TRBJ1-2; unclear D gene. The V gene's germline CDR1 is MDHEN and CDR2 SYDVKM. Trimming pared 6 bases from V and 2 bases from J, leaving 16 bases between. This CDR3 region has 15 residues. This CDR3 is CASRTPGGGNYGYTF. In nucleotides, the CDR3 is TGTGCCAGCAGAACCCCTGGTGGAGGGAACTATGGCTACACCTTC.

The chain links TRBV11-2 to TRBJ1-3; D possibly corresponds to TRBD1 (6 bases). Germline-derived CDR1 and CDR2 are SGHAT and FQNNGV. This CDR3 has 15 residues. The V and J ends lost 1 base and 4 bases respectively, with 11 bases between them. The CDR3 DNA sequence: TGTGCCAGCAGCTTAGCCAGGGGCGCCGGAAACACCATATATTTT. Translated, it gives CASSLARGAGNTIYF.

The genes are TRBV5-5 and TRBJ2-1, with 13 bases matching TRBD2. The V segment lost 3 bases and the J segment 7 bases; nucleotides outside the gene matches: 10. Germline V gene sequence: CDR1 SGHKS, CDR2 YYEKEE (reference sequence). CDR3 length: 17 amino acids. Here the CDR3 reads CASSSLAGGWEWNEQFF. The CDR3 DNA follows: TGTGCCAGCAGCTCACTAGCGGGAGGGTGGGAATGGAATGAGCAGTTCTTC.

This chain connects TRBV28 to TRBJ1-2; 7 nucleotides match TRBD1. The germline V gene encodes CDR1 MDHEN and CDR2 SYDVKM. Unmatched junction bases numbered 4, after V lost 1 base and J lost 5 bases. The CDR3 length is 14 residues. The CDR3, as DNA: TGTGCCAGCAGTTTATTAGTCAGGGGGTATGGCTACACCTTC. Encoded protein: CASSLLVRGYGYTF.

This chain uses TRBV5-1 with TRBJ2-7; D possibly corresponds to TRBD2 (7 bases). CDR1 SGHRS and CDR2 YFSETQ come from the germline V gene. V was clipped by 3 bases and J by 4 bases, with 14 bases between them. The CDR3 is 14 residues long. The CDR3 nucleotides are TGCGCCAGCAGCTGGGGGGGCCAGACATACGAGCAGTACTTC. It is translated as CASSWGGQTYEQYF. The variable domain in full, with the rest retrieved from reference TRBV5-1 and TRBJ2-7, is KAGVTQTPRYLIKTRGQQVTLSCSPISGHRSVSWYQQTPGQGLQFLFEYFSETQRNKGNFPGRFSGRQFSNSRSEMNVSTLELGDSALYLCASSWGGQTYEQYFGPGTRLTVT.

The J gene is TRBJ2-3, the V gene TRBV21-1; the tabulated D call, TRBD2, remains unverified against the DNA. TRBV21-1 is a pseudogene segment. CDR3 length: 23 amino acids. CDR3 loop: CASSKETRGHTPPGASGREGQYF. The CDR3 DNA reads TGTGCCAGCAGCAAAGAGACCAGGGGCCATACCCCCCCCGGGGCTAGCGGGAGGGAAGGGCAGTATTTT.

This clone appeared a single time. The V and J genes are TRBV11-2 and TRBJ2-7; perhaps TRBD1 as D (6 bases). The CDR3 is 15 amino acids. Trimming stripped 1 base from V and 6 bases from J, with 16 bases between. From germline, CDR1 is SGHAT and CDR2 FQNNGV. CDR3 sequence (DNA): TGTGCCAGCAGCTTAGCCTGGGGGCGGGTAAGCGAGCAGTACTTC. This codes for CASSLAWGRVSEQYF.

This clone has only a few counts. The chain recombines TRBV5-8 with TRBJ1-1; D gene uncertain. This CDR3 is built from 14 residues. CDR1 is SGHTS and CDR2 is YDEGEE in the germline V gene. The V gene lost 0 bases and the J gene lost 0 bases, with 6 bases spanning the gap. The CDR3 coding sequence is TGTGCCAGCAGCTTGGAAGGATTGAACACTGAAGCTTTCTTT. It codes for CASSLEGLNTEAFF.